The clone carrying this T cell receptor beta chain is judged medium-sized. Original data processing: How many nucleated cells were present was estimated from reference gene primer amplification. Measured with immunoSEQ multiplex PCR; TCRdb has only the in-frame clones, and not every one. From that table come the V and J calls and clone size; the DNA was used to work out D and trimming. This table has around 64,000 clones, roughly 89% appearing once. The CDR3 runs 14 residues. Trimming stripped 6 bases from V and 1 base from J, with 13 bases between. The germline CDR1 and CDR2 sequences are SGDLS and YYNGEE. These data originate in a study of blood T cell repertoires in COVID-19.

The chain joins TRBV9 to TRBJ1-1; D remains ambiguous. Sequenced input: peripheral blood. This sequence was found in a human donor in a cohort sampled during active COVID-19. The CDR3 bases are TGTGCCAGCAACACCGAAGGCGGGAACACTGAAGCTTTCTTT. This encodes CASNTEGGNTEAFF. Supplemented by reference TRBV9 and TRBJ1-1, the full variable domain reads DSGVTQTPKHLITATGQRVTLRCSPRSGDLSVYWYQQSLDQGLQFLIQYYNGEERAKGNILERFSAQQFPDLHSELNLSSLELGDSALYFCASNTEGGNTEAFFGQGTRLTVV.